The present TCR beta chain was sequenced within a study of prognosis after radiotherapy for stage I lung cancer. Whole-study context: Oligometastatic NSCLC after surgical resection of the primary tumor was present in a handful of patients, while newly diagnosed primary stage I lung tumors were present in over 13. General study findings and limits: The authors did not determine whether the expanded TCR clones were tumor-specific.

Trimming pared 6 bases from V and 4 bases from J, leaving 9 bases between. Per germline, CDR1 SNHLY and CDR2 FYNNEI. The CDR3 is 12 amino acids. This clonotype was detected ten times or more. Its antigen is unknown. The genomic DNA TCR beta CDR3 region underwent two rounds of multiplex PCR. Round-one PCR had primers specific to each TRBV and TRBJ gene. Each CDR3 protein is one row after TCRdb ran MiXCR on the multiplex PCR reads. The sample yields about 59,000 distinct CDR3 sequences, about a quarter seen once. This rearrangement joins TRBV2 to TRBJ1-2, with D possibly matching TRBD1 (5 bases). The TCR sequence derives from a donor aged 50 or older with non-small cell lung cancer. The sequencing used PBMCs, collected before or after stereotactic body radiation therapy (not recorded which). The CDR3 region is CASSTGGYGYTF. The CDR3 region has the DNA TGTGCCAGCAGCACAGGCGGCTATGGCTACACCTTC.